What follows are 6 T cell receptor beta chains derived from one specimen sequenced in a study of cytomegalovirus exposure and HLA in healthy donors (TCRdb year 2017). To prepare the library, the immunoSEQ multiplex PCR assay was applied. The multiplex PCR relied on a mix of 60 forward primers for TCR Vbeta segments and 13 reverse primers for TCR Jbeta segments. Held by TCRdb, this immuneACCESS table contains in-frame sequences only and omits some clones. Under half of the omission traces to an unresolved V gene where checked; the cause of the rest is unknown. This sample lists roughly 160,000 clones; roughly 80% were detected once. The ten largest account for 0.38% of the sample. The sequenced material came from PBMCs. These receptors all come from a boy aged 2 to 10 in good health and CMV-seronegative.

The sample holds one count of this clone. The chain combines TRBV6-5 with TRBJ1-2; D perhaps matches TRBD1 (5 bases). Per the germline V gene, CDR1 is MNHEY and CDR2 is SVGAGI. Trimming left V 2 bases short and J 4 bases short, with 17 bases between. This CDR3 region has 16 residues. The CDR3 DNA follows: TGTGCCAGCAGTTACCTCAATGGGGGGAAATTCTATGGCTACACCTTC. Residues: CASSYLNGGKFYGYTF.

The chain uses TRBV6-6 and TRBJ1-1; D gene ambiguous. Trimming left V 3 bases short and J 1 base short, with 6 bases between. The length of the CDR3 is 13 residues. Looked up from germline, CDR1 is MNHNY and CDR2 is SVGAGI (reference sequence). The CDR3 reads CASSYFQNTEAFF. DNA of the CDR3: TGTGCCAGCAGTTATTTCCAGAACACTGAAGCTTTCTTT.

The gene calls are TRBV27 and TRBJ2-3, with 8 bases that match TRBD2. Trimming took 4 bases from V and 5 from J; bases not matched to a gene: 8. Per the germline V gene, CDR1 is MNHEY and CDR2 is SMNVEV (reference sequence). CDR3 size: 15 residues. CDR3: CASSSRREVRDTQYF. Written as DNA, the CDR3 is TGTGCCAGCAGTTCACGGCGGGAGGTGCGAGATACGCAGTATTTT.

This clone came up once. The genes are TRBV21-1 and TRBJ2-7; the table names TRBD1, a call not compared with the DNA. TRBV21-1 is shown as a pseudogene. The CDR3 loop spans 14 amino acids. CDR3 sequence: CASSKALGQLEQYF. CDR3 DNA: TGTGCCAGCAGCAAAGCGCTCGGACAGCTAGAGCAGTACTTC.

The chain has TRBV5-1 and TRBJ1-2, with 7 bases fitting TRBD1. This CDR3 spans 15 amino acids. J gave up 1 base and V 4 bases, and 7 bases lay outside the gene matches. In germline, CDR1 is SGHRS, CDR2 YFSETQ. Here the CDR3 reads CASSVVQGLNYGYTF. Here the CDR3 DNA reads TGCGCCAGCAGCGTTGTACAGGGGCTTAACTATGGCTACACCTTC.

This sequence joins TRBV30 and TRBJ2-6; 9 bases are a match to TRBD1. V gave up 0 bases and J gave up 2 bases; unmatched junction bases: 5. The CDR3 is made up of 17 amino acids. CDR1 GTSNPN and CDR2 SVGIG come from the germline V gene (reference sequence). The CDR3 nucleotides are TGTGCCTGGAGTGTCTTACAGGGGGCAACTGGGGCCAACGTCCTGACTTTC. Amino acid sequence: CAWSVLQGATGANVLTF.